This T cell receptor beta chain was observed in a study of blood T cell repertoires in COVID-19. Overall study context: There were acute and convalescent COVID-19 samples, and they came from the United States, Italy and Spain.

Germline V gene sequence: CDR1 SGDLS, CDR2 YYNGEE. Trimming cost V 0 bases and J 2 bases, with 6 bases left between them. This CDR3 has 14 residues. TCRdb's copy holds only in-frame clones and misses some; the assay was immunoSEQ multiplex PCR. In the table there are almost 500,000 clones, roughly nine tenths of which are singletons. This TCR was sampled from a woman aged 55 to 70 who had recovered from COVID-19. The sample was PBMCs or T cells enriched from blood (not recorded which). This chain connects TRBV9 to TRBJ1-3; D gene unclear. CDR3 in amino acids: CASSVEEAGNTIYF. The CDR3 DNA reads TGTGCCAGCAGCGTAGAAGAGGCTGGAAACACCATATATTTT.